The rows below give T cell receptor beta chains drawn from one sample of a study of shared clonotypes between healthy human individuals. Some clones are missing from TCRdb's copy, which holds only in-frame ones; the method was immunoSEQ multiplex PCR. This table holds about 2.3 million clones, 85% to 95% found once. Sequenced sample: naive CD4+ T cells from PBMCs. These receptors came from a man in his late teens or twenties in good health. Some clones in this sample may be carry-over from other donors' samples. Each CDR3 is given with its conserved first and last residue. Fields, in order: V gene, D gene, J gene, clone size, CDR3 protein, CDR3 DNA. D genes are given only for firm matches. Clone size appears in some rows only: once, few, many, or a class for an expanded clone.

v_gene: TRBV11-2; d_gene: NA; j_gene: TRBJ2-1; abundance: NA; CDR3aa: CASSLAPPGAGDNEQFF; CDR3nt: TGTGCCAGCAGCTTAGCCCCCCCCGGGGCGGGCGACAATGAGCAGTTCTTC
v_gene: TRBV10-3; d_gene: TRBD2; j_gene: TRBJ2-2; abundance: NA; CDR3aa: CATGTSGIANTGELFF; CDR3nt: TGTGCCACCGGGACTAGCGGAATCGCGAACACCGGGGAGCTGTTTTTT
v_gene: TRBV19; d_gene: NA; j_gene: TRBJ2-2; abundance: NA; CDR3aa: CAVGQPNTGELFF; CDR3nt: TGTGCCGTGGGACAACCGAACACCGGGGAGCTGTTTTTT
v_gene: TRBV27; d_gene: NA; j_gene: TRBJ2-7; abundance: once; CDR3aa: CASTPPGHSNEQYF; CDR3nt: TGTGCCAGCACTCCGCCGGGACATTCGAACGAGCAGTACTTC
v_gene: TRBV18; d_gene: TRBD1; j_gene: TRBJ2-1; abundance: NA; CDR3aa: CASSTTGIRHNEQFF; CDR3nt: TGTGCCAGCTCAACGACAGGGATTCGCCACAATGAGCAGTTCTTC
v_gene: TRBV19; d_gene: TRBD2; j_gene: TRBJ2-1; abundance: once; CDR3aa: CASRKLAGGSGSEQFF; CDR3nt: TGTGCCAGTAGGAAACTAGCGGGAGGTTCGGGAAGTGAGCAGTTCTTC
v_gene: TRBV29-1; d_gene: NA; j_gene: TRBJ1-1; abundance: NA; CDR3aa: CSVMVGTEAFF; CDR3nt: TGCAGCGTCATGGTGGGTACTGAAGCTTTCTTT
v_gene: TRBV7-6; d_gene: NA; j_gene: TRBJ2-2; abundance: NA; CDR3aa: CASSYNTNTGELFF; CDR3nt: TGTGCCAGCAGCTACAATACTAACACCGGGGAGCTGTTTTTT
v_gene: TRBV30; d_gene: NA; j_gene: TRBJ1-1; abundance: few; CDR3aa: CAWSRDFNEAFF; CDR3nt: TGTGCCTGGAGCAGGGACTTCAATGAAGCTTTCTTT
v_gene: TRBV5-1; d_gene: TRBD2; j_gene: TRBJ2-5; abundance: once; CDR3aa: CASSSGMVAGAETQYF; CDR3nt: TGCGCCAGCAGCTCCGGGATGGTAGCGGGAGCTGAGACCCAGTACTTC
v_gene: TRBV5-1; d_gene: NA; j_gene: TRBJ2-2; abundance: NA; CDR3aa: CASSPGPGGELFF; CDR3nt: TGCGCCAGCAGCCCCGGACCGGGCGGGGAGCTGTTTTTT
v_gene: TRBV4-1; d_gene: NA; j_gene: TRBJ2-4; abundance: NA; CDR3aa: CASSQQEGGVAKNIQYF; CDR3nt: TGCGCCAGCAGCCAGCAGGAGGGGGGGGTAGCCAAAAACATTCAGTACTTC
v_gene: TRBV6-1; d_gene: NA; j_gene: TRBJ1-5; abundance: NA; CDR3aa: CASSETGSDQPQHF; CDR3nt: TGTGCCAGCAGTGAAACAGGGAGCGATCAGCCCCAGCATTTT
v_gene: TRBV28; d_gene: NA; j_gene: TRBJ1-5; abundance: NA; CDR3aa: CASGRTFGTQPQHF; CDR3nt: TGTGCCAGCGGAAGGACATTTGGCACTCAGCCCCAGCATTTT
v_gene: TRBV27; d_gene: TRBD2; j_gene: TRBJ2-2; abundance: NA; CDR3aa: CASSFVGPGGDYLSGRDGGELFF; CDR3nt: TGTGCCAGCAGTTTCGTGGGCCCAGGGGGCGATTACCTTAGCGGGAGGGACGGCGGGGAGCTGTTTTTT
v_gene: TRBV10-1; d_gene: NA; j_gene: TRBJ2-5; abundance: NA; CDR3aa: CASSGKRQGRETQYF; CDR3nt: TGCGCCAGCAGTGGAAAGCGTCAGGGGCGAGAGACCCAGTACTTC
v_gene: TRBV7-9; d_gene: NA; j_gene: TRBJ1-2; abundance: NA; CDR3aa: CASSLVGASNYGYTF; CDR3nt: TGTGCCAGCAGCTTAGTGGGGGCGAGTAACTATGGCTACACCTTC
v_gene: TRBV19; d_gene: TRBD1; j_gene: TRBJ2-2; abundance: NA; CDR3aa: CASSKTGTGTGELFF; CDR3nt: TGTGCCAGTAGTAAAACCGGGACAGGCACCGGGGAGCTGTTTTTT
v_gene: TRBV4-1; d_gene: NA; j_gene: TRBJ2-1; abundance: NA; CDR3aa: CASSQDPSGLGFF; CDR3nt: TGCGCCAGCAGCCAAGATCCGTCGGGGTTGGGGTTCTTC
v_gene: TRBV19; d_gene: NA; j_gene: TRBJ1-2; abundance: NA; CDR3aa: CASRLYSVNLNYGYTF; CDR3nt: TGTGCCAGTAGATTATATTCGGTAAATCTAAACTATGGCTACACCTTC
v_gene: TRBV5-1; d_gene: NA; j_gene: TRBJ2-7; abundance: NA; CDR3aa: CASSANIAYEQYF; CDR3nt: TGCGCCAGCAGCGCCAATATAGCGTACGAGCAGTACTTC
v_gene: TRBV20-1; d_gene: NA; j_gene: TRBJ2-3; abundance: NA; CDR3aa: CSASVRGTQYF; CDR3nt: TGCAGTGCTAGCGTCCGGGGTACGCAGTATTTT
v_gene: TRBV25-1; d_gene: NA; j_gene: TRBJ1-1; abundance: NA; CDR3aa: CASSELIDTEAFF; CDR3nt: TGTGCCAGCAGCGAACTGATAGACACTGAAGCTTTCTTT
v_gene: TRBV11-3; d_gene: NA; j_gene: TRBJ2-3; abundance: NA; CDR3aa: CASSLKSTGTQYF; CDR3nt: TGTGCCAGCAGCTTAAAGAGCACTGGTACGCAGTATTTT
v_gene: TRBV5-1; d_gene: TRBD1; j_gene: TRBJ2-2; abundance: NA; CDR3aa: CASSGGQGNTGELFF; CDR3nt: TGCGCCAGCAGTGGGGGACAGGGGAACACCGGGGAGCTGTTTTTT
v_gene: TRBV7-9; d_gene: TRBD2; j_gene: TRBJ2-1; abundance: NA; CDR3aa: CASSTTTSGSTEQFF; CDR3nt: TGTGCCAGCAGCACAACGACTAGCGGGAGTACTGAGCAGTTCTTC
v_gene: TRBV4-1; d_gene: NA; j_gene: TRBJ1-3; abundance: NA; CDR3aa: CASSRKRDVTSGNTIYF; CDR3nt: TGCGCCAGCAGCCGTAAAAGGGACGTTACCTCTGGAAACACCATATATTTT
v_gene: TRBV18; d_gene: TRBD2; j_gene: TRBJ2-1; abundance: NA; CDR3aa: CASSLPPGLAGRNEQFF; CDR3nt: TGTGCCAGCTCACTACCTCCGGGACTAGCGGGTCGGAATGAGCAGTTCTTC
v_gene: TRBV28; d_gene: NA; j_gene: TRBJ1-5; abundance: NA; CDR3aa: CASEVGNQPQHF; CDR3nt: TGTGCCAGCGAGGTTGGGAATCAGCCCCAGCATTTT
v_gene: TRBV15; d_gene: NA; j_gene: TRBJ1-1; abundance: NA; CDR3aa: CATSRGGREKAFF; CDR3nt: TGTGCCACCAGCAGAGGGGGTAGGGAAAAAGCTTTCTTT
v_gene: TRBV11-2; d_gene: NA; j_gene: TRBJ1-5; abundance: NA; CDR3aa: CASSVQGGNQPQHF; CDR3nt: TGTGCCAGCAGCGTACAGGGCGGAAATCAGCCCCAGCATTTT
v_gene: TRBV5-1; d_gene: TRBD2; j_gene: TRBJ2-2; abundance: NA; CDR3aa: CASSPSPREGIITGELFF; CDR3nt: TGCGCCAGCAGCCCGAGCCCTAGGGAGGGTATTATCACCGGGGAGCTGTTTTTT
v_gene: TRBV18; d_gene: TRBD2; j_gene: TRBJ2-7; abundance: NA; CDR3aa: CASSFGLAGVGYEQYF; CDR3nt: TGTGCCAGCTCATTCGGACTAGCGGGAGTCGGCTACGAGCAGTACTTC
v_gene: TRBV6-1; d_gene: TRBD2; j_gene: TRBJ2-3; abundance: NA; CDR3aa: CASSPPGGGTDTQYF; CDR3nt: TGTGCCAGCAGTCCCCCGGGGGGGGGCACAGATACGCAGTATTTT
v_gene: TRBV4-3; d_gene: NA; j_gene: TRBJ1-5; abundance: NA; CDR3aa: CASSQVWPPRGLAQHF; CDR3nt: TGCGCCAGCAGCCAAGTTTGGCCTCCACGCGGGTTGGCCCAGCATTTT
v_gene: TRBV6-5; d_gene: NA; j_gene: TRBJ2-3; abundance: NA; CDR3aa: CASSRSTDTQYF; CDR3nt: TGTGCCAGCAGTCGGAGTACAGATACGCAGTATTTT
v_gene: TRBV2; d_gene: TRBD1; j_gene: TRBJ1-1; abundance: NA; CDR3aa: CASSRTGGANTEAFF; CDR3nt: TGTGCCAGCAGTCGGACAGGGGGCGCGAACACTGAAGCTTTCTTT
v_gene: TRBV5-1; d_gene: NA; j_gene: TRBJ1-1; abundance: NA; CDR3aa: CASSLAGADIPSEAFF; CDR3nt: TGCGCCAGCAGCTTGGCCGGCGCAGATATACCGTCTGAAGCTTTCTTT
v_gene: TRBV7-9; d_gene: TRBD1; j_gene: TRBJ1-4; abundance: NA; CDR3aa: CASSLSGGKKEKLFF; CDR3nt: TGTGCCAGCAGCCTCTCAGGGGGCAAGAAGGAAAAACTGTTTTTT
v_gene: TRBV6-1; d_gene: NA; j_gene: TRBJ1-1; abundance: NA; CDR3aa: CASSEPLYTEAFF; CDR3nt: TGTGCCAGCAGTGAACCCCTCTACACTGAAGCTTTCTTT
v_gene: TRBV9; d_gene: NA; j_gene: TRBJ2-3; abundance: NA; CDR3aa: CASSVESVRTDTQYF; CDR3nt: TGTGCCAGCAGCGTCGAAAGCGTGCGCACAGATACGCAGTATTTT
v_gene: TRBV5-4; d_gene: TRBD2; j_gene: TRBJ2-5; abundance: NA; CDR3aa: CASSLRLAGQETQYF; CDR3nt: TGTGCCAGCAGCTTAAGGCTAGCGGGACAAGAGACCCAGTACTTC
v_gene: TRBV7-2; d_gene: NA; j_gene: TRBJ2-1; abundance: NA; CDR3aa: CASSDDLSYNEQFF; CDR3nt: TGTGCCAGCAGCGACGACCTCTCCTACAATGAGCAGTTCTTC
v_gene: TRBV5-4; d_gene: TRBD2; j_gene: TRBJ2-3; abundance: NA; CDR3aa: CASSLGNSGFTDTQYF; CDR3nt: TGTGCCAGCAGCTTGGGAAATAGCGGGTTCACAGATACGCAGTATTTT
v_gene: TRBV11-3; d_gene: TRBD2; j_gene: TRBJ2-4; abundance: NA; CDR3aa: CASSKLAGGSDIQYF; CDR3nt: TGTGCCAGCAGTAAACTAGCGGGAGGATCGGACATTCAGTACTTC
v_gene: TRBV30; d_gene: NA; j_gene: TRBJ2-1; abundance: NA; CDR3aa: CAWSLLLNGRNEQFF; CDR3nt: TGTGCCTGGAGCCTACTCCTTAATGGGAGGAATGAGCAGTTCTTC
v_gene: TRBV9; d_gene: TRBD2; j_gene: TRBJ2-3; abundance: NA; CDR3aa: CASTRGDGATDTQYF; CDR3nt: TGTGCCAGCACCCGGGGGGACGGCGCCACAGATACGCAGTATTTT
v_gene: TRBV7-2; d_gene: TRBD2; j_gene: TRBJ2-3; abundance: NA; CDR3aa: CASSLFRAGAEDTQYF; CDR3nt: TGTGCCAGCAGCTTATTTCGGGCGGGAGCGGAAGATACGCAGTATTTT
v_gene: TRBV29-1; d_gene: TRBD1; j_gene: TRBJ2-3; abundance: NA; CDR3aa: CSVRETGDRTDTQYF; CDR3nt: TGCAGCGTGAGGGAGACAGGGGATCGCACAGATACGCAGTATTTT
v_gene: TRBV28; d_gene: NA; j_gene: TRBJ2-5; abundance: NA; CDR3aa: CASSLVRETQYF; CDR3nt: TGTGCCAGCAGTTTGGTCCGAGAGACCCAGTACTTC
v_gene: TRBV7-3; d_gene: TRBD2; j_gene: TRBJ2-7; abundance: NA; CDR3aa: CASSLRGQGGLDYVAGGTYEQYF; CDR3nt: TGTGCCAGCAGCTTAAGGGGGCAGGGAGGGTTAGACTACGTAGCGGGAGGGACCTACGAGCAGTACTTC
v_gene: TRBV21-1; d_gene: NA; j_gene: TRBJ2-1; abundance: NA; CDR3aa: CASSLPRLSEQFF; CDR3nt: TGTGCCAGCAGCCTGCCACGCCTCAGTGAGCAGTTCTTC
v_gene: TRBV6-5; d_gene: TRBD1; j_gene: TRBJ2-5; abundance: once; CDR3aa: CASRGRGLKTQYF; CDR3nt: TGTGCCAGCAGGGGCAGGGGGTTGAAGACCCAGTACTTC
v_gene: TRBV15; d_gene: NA; j_gene: TRBJ2-7; abundance: NA; CDR3aa: CATSRDLEVSYEQYF; CDR3nt: TGTGCCACCAGCAGAGATCTAGAAGTGTCCTACGAGCAGTACTTC
v_gene: TRBV7-2; d_gene: NA; j_gene: TRBJ2-5; abundance: NA; CDR3aa: CASSLASAPETQYF; CDR3nt: TGTGCCAGCAGCTTAGCGAGTGCCCCAGAGACCCAGTACTTC
v_gene: TRBV7-6; d_gene: NA; j_gene: TRBJ2-3; abundance: NA; CDR3aa: CASSLLGLAWLRTDTQYF; CDR3nt: TGTGCCAGCAGCTTGCTGGGACTTGCCTGGTTACGCACAGATACGCAGTATTTT
v_gene: TRBV5-6; d_gene: NA; j_gene: TRBJ2-6; abundance: NA; CDR3aa: CASSPRLTGRFGANVLTF; CDR3nt: TGTGCCAGCAGCCCCAGGTTAACAGGAAGGTTTGGGGCCAACGTCCTGACTTTC
v_gene: TRBV7-9; d_gene: NA; j_gene: TRBJ1-4; abundance: few; CDR3aa: CASSYIEGLQFF; CDR3nt: TGTGCCAGCAGCTACATCGAGGGACTTCAGTTTTTT